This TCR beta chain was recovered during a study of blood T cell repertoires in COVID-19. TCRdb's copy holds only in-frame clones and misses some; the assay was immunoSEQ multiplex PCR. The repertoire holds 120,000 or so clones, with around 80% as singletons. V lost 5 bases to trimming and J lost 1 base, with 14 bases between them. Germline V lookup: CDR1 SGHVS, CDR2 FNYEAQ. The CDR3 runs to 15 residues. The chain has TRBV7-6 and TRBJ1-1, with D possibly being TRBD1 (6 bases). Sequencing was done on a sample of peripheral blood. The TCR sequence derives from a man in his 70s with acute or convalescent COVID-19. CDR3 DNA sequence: TGTGCCAGCAGCCAGAGGGCAGGGGCGAACACTGAAGCTTTCTTT. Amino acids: CASSQRAGANTEAFF.